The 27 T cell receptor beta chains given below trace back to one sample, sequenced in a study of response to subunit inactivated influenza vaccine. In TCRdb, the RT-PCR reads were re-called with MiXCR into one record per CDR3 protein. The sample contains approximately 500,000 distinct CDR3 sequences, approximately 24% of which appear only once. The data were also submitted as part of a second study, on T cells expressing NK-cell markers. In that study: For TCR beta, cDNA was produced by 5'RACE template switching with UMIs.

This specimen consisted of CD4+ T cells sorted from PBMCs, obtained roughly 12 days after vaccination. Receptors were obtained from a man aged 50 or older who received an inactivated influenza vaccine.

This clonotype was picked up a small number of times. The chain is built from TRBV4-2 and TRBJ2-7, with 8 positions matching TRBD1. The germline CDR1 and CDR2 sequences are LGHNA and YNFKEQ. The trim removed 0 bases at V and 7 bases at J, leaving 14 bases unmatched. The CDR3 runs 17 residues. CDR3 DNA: TGTGCCAGCAGCCAAGAGGCGACAGGGGCGCGAAGCTGGGAGCAGTACTTC. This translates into CASSQEATGARSWEQYF.

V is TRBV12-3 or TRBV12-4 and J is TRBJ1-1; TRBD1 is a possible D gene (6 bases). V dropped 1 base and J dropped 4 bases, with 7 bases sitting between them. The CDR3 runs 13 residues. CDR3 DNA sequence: TGTGCCAGCAGTTTAGTACAGGGCACTGAAGCTTTCTTT. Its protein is CASSLVQGTEAFF.

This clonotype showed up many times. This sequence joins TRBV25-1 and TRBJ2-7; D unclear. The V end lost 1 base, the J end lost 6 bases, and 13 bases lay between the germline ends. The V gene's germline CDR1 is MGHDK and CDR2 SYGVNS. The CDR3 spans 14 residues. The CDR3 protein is CASSESIPPSEQYF. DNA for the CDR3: TGTGCCAGCAGTGAATCCATTCCCCCTTCCGAGCAGTACTTC.

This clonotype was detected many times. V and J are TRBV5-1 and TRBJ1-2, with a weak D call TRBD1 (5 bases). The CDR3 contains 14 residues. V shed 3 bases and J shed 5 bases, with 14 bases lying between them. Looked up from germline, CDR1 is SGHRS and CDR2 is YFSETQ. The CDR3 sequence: CASSWGTLGYGYTF. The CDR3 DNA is TGCGCCAGCAGCTGGGGGACCTTAGGTTATGGCTACACCTTC.

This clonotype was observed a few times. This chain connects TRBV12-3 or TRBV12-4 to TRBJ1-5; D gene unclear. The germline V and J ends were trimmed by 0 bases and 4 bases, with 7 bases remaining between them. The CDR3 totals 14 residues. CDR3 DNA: TGTGCCAGCAGTTTAGCGCTTTGGAATCAGCCCCAGCATTTT. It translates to CASSLALWNQPQHF.

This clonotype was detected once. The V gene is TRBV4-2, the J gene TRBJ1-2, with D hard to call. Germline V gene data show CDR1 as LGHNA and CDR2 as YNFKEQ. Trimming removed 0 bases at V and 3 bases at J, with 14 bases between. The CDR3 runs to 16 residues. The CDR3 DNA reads TGTGCCAGCAGCCAAGACTCCGCCCCGACCGACTATGGCTACACCTTC. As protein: CASSQDSAPTDYGYTF.

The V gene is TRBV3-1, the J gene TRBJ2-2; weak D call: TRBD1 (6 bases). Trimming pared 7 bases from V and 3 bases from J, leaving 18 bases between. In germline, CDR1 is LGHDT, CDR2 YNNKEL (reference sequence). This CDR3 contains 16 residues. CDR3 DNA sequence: TGTGCCAGCATGCGAAGGGGGATATCGGACACCGGGGAGCTGTTTTTT. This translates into CASMRRGISDTGELFF.

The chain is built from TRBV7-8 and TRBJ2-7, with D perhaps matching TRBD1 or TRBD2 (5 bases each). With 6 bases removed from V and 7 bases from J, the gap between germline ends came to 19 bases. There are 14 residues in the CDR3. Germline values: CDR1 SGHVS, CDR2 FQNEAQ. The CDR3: CASRSTGPFKEQYF. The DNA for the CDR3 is TGTGCCAGCAGGTCCACGGGGCCCTTTAAGGAGCAGTACTTC.

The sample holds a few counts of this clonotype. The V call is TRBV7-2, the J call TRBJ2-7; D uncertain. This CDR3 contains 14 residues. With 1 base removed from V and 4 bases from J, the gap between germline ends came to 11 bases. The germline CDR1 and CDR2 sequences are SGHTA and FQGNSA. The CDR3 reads CASSLEWPPYEQYF. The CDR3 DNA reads TGTGCCAGCAGCTTAGAATGGCCCCCTTACGAGCAGTACTTC.

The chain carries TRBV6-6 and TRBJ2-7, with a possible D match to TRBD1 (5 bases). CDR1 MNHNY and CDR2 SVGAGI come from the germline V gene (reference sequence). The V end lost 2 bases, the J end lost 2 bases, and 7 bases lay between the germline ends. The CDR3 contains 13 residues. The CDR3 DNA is TGTGCCAGCAGTTACGACAGAACCTACGAGCAGTACTTC. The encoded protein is CASSYDRTYEQYF.

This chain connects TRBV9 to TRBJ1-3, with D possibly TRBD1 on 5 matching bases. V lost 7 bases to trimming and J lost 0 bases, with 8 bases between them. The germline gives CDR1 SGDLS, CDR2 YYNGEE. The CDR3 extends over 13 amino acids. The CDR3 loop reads CASGRASGNTIYF. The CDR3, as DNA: TGTGCCAGCGGCAGGGCCTCTGGAAACACCATATATTTT.

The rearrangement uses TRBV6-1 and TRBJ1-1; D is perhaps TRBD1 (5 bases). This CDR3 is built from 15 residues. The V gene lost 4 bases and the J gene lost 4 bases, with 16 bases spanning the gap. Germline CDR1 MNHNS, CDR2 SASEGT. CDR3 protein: CASSGTWGGTTEAFF. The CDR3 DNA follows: TGTGCCAGCAGTGGCACCTGGGGCGGCACCACTGAAGCTTTCTTT.

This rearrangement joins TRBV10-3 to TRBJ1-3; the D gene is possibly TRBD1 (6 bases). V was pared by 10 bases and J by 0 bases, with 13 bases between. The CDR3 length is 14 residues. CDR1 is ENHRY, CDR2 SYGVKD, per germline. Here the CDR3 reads CATTTGNSGNTIYF. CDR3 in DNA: TGTGCCACCACGACAGGCAACTCTGGAAACACCATATATTTT.

The CDR3 sequence is CASTPWGTRPQETQYF. Here the CDR3 DNA reads TGTGCCAGCACTCCCTGGGGAACCCGCCCCCAAGAGACCCAGTACTTC. The chain carries TRBV28 and TRBJ2-5; D unresolved. Per the germline V gene, CDR1 is MDHEN and CDR2 is SYDVKM. The CDR3 contains 16 residues. The germline V and J ends were trimmed by 7 bases and 1 base, with 19 bases remaining between them.

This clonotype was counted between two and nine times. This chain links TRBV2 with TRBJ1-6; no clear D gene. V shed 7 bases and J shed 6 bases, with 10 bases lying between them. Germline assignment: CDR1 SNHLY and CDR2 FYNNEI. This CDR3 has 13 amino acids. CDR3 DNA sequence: TGTGCCAGCAATCGAGAGCTTAATTCACCCCTCCACTTT. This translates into CASNRELNSPLHF.

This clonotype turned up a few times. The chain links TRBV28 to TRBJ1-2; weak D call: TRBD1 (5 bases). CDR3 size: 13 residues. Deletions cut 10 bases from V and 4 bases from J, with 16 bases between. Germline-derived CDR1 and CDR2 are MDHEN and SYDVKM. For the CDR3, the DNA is TGTGCCACCGCATCCGGGGCATCCTATGGCTACACCTTC. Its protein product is CATASGASYGYTF.

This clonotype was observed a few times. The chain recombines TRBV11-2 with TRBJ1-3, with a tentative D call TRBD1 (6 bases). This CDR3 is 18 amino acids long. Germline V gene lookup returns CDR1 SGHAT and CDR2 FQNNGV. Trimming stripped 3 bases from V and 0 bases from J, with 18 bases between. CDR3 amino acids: CASSFRDTHATSGNTIYF. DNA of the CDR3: TGTGCCAGCAGCTTCCGGGACACCCATGCAACCTCTGGAAACACCATATATTTT.

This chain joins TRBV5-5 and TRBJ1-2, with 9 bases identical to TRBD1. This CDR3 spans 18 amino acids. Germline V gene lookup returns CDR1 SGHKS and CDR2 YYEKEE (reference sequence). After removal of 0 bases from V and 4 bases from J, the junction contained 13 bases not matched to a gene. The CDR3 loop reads CASSLVAGTGRESYGYTF. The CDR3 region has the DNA TGTGCCAGCAGCTTGGTCGCCGGGACAGGGAGAGAAAGCTATGGCTACACCTTC.

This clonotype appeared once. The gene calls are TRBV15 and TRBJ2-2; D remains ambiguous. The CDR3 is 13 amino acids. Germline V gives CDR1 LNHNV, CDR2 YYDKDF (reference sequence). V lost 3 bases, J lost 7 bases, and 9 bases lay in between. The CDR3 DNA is TGTGCCACCAGCAGTTATAAGGGCGGGGAGCTGTTTTTT. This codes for CATSSYKGGELFF.

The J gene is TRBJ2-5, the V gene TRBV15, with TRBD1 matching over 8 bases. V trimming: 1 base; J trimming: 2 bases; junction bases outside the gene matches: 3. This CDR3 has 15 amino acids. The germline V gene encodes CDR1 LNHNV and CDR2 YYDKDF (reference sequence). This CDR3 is CATSRVGQAQETQYF. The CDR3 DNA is TGTGCCACCAGCAGAGTGGGACAGGCACAAGAGACCCAGTACTTC.

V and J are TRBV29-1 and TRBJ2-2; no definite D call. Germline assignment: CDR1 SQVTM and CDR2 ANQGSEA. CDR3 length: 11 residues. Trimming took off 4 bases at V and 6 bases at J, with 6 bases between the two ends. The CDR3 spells CSVARAGELFF. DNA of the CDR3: TGCAGCGTTGCACGGGCCGGGGAGCTGTTTTTT.

CDR3 loop: CASSYSGLRNTEAFF. DNA for the CDR3: TGTGCCAGCAGTTACTCGGGACTCAGGAACACTGAAGCTTTCTTT. The V gene is TRBV6-5, the J gene TRBJ1-1; TRBD1 is a possible D gene (5 bases). CDR3 size: 15 residues. Germline V lookup: CDR1 MNHEY, CDR2 SVGAGI. Trimming removed 0 bases at V and 1 base at J, with 9 bases between.

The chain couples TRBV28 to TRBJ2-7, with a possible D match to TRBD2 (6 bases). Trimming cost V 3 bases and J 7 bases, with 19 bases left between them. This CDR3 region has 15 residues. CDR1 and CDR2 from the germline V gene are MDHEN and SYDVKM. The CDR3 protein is CASSLGERVLREQYF. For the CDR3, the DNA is TGTGCCAGCAGTTTGGGGGAGCGGGTTCTCAGGGAGCAGTACTTC.

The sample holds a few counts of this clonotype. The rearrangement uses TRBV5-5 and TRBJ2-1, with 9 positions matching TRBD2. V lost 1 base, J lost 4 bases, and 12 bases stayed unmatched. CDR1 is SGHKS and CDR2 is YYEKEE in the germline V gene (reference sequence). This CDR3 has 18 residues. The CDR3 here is CASSLLVGSGGFYNEQFF. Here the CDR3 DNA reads TGTGCCAGCAGCTTGTTGGTTGGTAGCGGGGGCTTTTACAATGAGCAGTTCTTC.

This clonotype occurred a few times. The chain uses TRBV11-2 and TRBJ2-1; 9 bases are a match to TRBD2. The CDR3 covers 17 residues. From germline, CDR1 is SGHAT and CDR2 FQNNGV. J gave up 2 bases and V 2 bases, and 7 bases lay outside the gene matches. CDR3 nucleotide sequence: TGTGCCAGCAGCTTAAGATCTAGCGGGGAACCCTACAATGAGCAGTTCTTC. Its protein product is CASSLRSSGEPYNEQFF.

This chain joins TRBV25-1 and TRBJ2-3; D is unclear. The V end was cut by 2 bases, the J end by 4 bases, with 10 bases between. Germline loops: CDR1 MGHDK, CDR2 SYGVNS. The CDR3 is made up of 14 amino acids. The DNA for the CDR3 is TGTGCCAGCAGTGAAAGGGTGGGCGCAGATACGCAGTATTTT. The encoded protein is CASSERVGADTQYF.

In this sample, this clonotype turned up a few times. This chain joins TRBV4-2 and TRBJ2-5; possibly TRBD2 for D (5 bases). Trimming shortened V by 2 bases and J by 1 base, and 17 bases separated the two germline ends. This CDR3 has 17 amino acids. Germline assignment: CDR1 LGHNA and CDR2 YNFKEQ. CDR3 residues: CASSQIRRTLTQETQYF. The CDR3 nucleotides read TGTGCCAGCAGCCAAATCAGACGGACTCTAACCCAAGAGACCCAGTACTTC.